The rows below give T cell receptor beta chains drawn from one sample of a study of cytomegalovirus exposure and HLA in healthy donors. Libraries were prepared by immunoSEQ multiplex PCR; TCRdb keeps only in-frame clonotypes and omits some of them. The sample includes about 62,000 clones, under 80% seen only once; the top ten take 5.4%. Sequencing was carried out using PBMCs. These receptors were collected from a woman aged 30 to 39 in good health and CMV-seronegative. The conserved cysteine and the conserved F or W are not part of the CDR3 here. D genes are given only for firm matches.

d_call j_call v_call cdr3_aa
. TRBJ2-1 TRBV30 AWKGGGPPHISYNEQF
. TRBJ2-7 TRBV5-1 ASSLAGSSYEQY
TRBD2 TRBJ2-2 TRBV27 ASSLSIASGNTGELF
TRBD1 TRBJ1-2 TRBV28 ASSIGQGGYT
. TRBJ1-5 TRBV7-2 ASSLRGGSSNQPQH
TRBD1 TRBJ1-5 TRBV6-1 ASSDWTGDQPQH
. TRBJ1-5 TRBV5-1 ASSVTGSQPQH
. TRBJ1-1 TRBV7-9 ASSPRVVMNTEAF
TRBD1 TRBJ1-2 TRBV29-1 SVVTGGLNYGYT
. TRBJ2-7 TRBV7-2 ASSLRTPGAYEQY
TRBD1 TRBJ1-4 TRBV4-3 ASSPVNTRGKELF
. TRBJ2-1 TRBV19 ASSVQGRGSYNEQF
. TRBJ2-1 TRBV2 ASSESQGLYNEQF
TRBD1 TRBJ2-3 TRBV19 ASTTQGNTDTQY
TRBD2 TRBJ2-1 TRBV10-3 AISGSAGVSYNEQF
. TRBJ2-6 TRBV25-1 ASSPSGANVLT
TRBD1 TRBJ1-2 TRBV29-1 SVEGPGGAYGYT
TRBD1 TRBJ1-4 TRBV19 ASSQGATNEKLF
TRBD1 TRBJ2-6 TRBV9 ASSVATGRGQEGANVLT
. TRBJ1-4 TRBV5-1 ASSWEKGGEEKLF
TRBD2 TRBJ2-5 TRBV15 ATSRDQLVAGEFETQY
TRBD1 TRBJ2-7 TRBV6-5 ASSYTGDRVSDEQY
TRBD2 TRBJ2-3 TRBV14 ASSQDVLAGDTQY
. TRBJ1-4 TRBV29-1 SVVPTGSNEKLF
. TRBJ1-4 TRBV4-1 ASSPQLINEKLF
. . TRBV6-5 ASSYSTPGYEQY
TRBD2 TRBJ2-5 TRBV18 ASGTSSGSQETQY
. TRBJ2-7 TRBV6-1 ASSEPGTLTYEQY
. TRBJ2-7 TRBV28 ASTPTGNAYEQY
. TRBJ1-2 TRBV30 AWKEQNPNYGYT
TRBD2 TRBJ2-7 TRBV7-9 ASSLGGLAVIGNEQY
TRBD1 TRBJ2-5 TRBV2 ASSLGQGSETQY
TRBD2 TRBJ2-3 TRBV11-3 ASSLSASGSTDTQY
TRBD1 TRBJ1-1 TRBV7-9 ASSLDVPRTGQNTEAF
TRBD2 TRBJ2-3 TRBV7-8 ASSSGLAGIVTDTQY
. TRBJ2-5 TRBV6-6 ASSYSRQGETQY
TRBD2 TRBJ2-5 TRBV7-8 ASSLRFLADPETQY
TRBD1 TRBJ2-4 TRBV5-1 ASSSNSGTGKNIQY
. TRBJ1-5 TRBV19 ASSIGTVTINGPQH
. TRBJ2-5 TRBV27 ASSPFPGSQETQY
TRBD1 TRBJ1-1 TRBV5-1 ASSPNDRANTEAF
. TRBJ2-7 TRBV15 ATSRSPRGASYEQY
. TRBJ2-1 TRBV5-1 ASSFTRDLPSEQF
. TRBJ2-3 TRBV9 ASSVGIGGGPSGTQY
. TRBJ2-1 TRBV5-8 ASSFRQAFDEQF
. TRBJ2-3 TRBV11-3 ASSLGVTGSTDTQY
. TRBJ2-3 TRBV7-2 ASSRAGDTQY
TRBD1 TRBJ2-7 TRBV9 ASSVAPQDRIKYEQY
. TRBJ1-3 TRBV6-6 ASSYSGVGPNTIY
. TRBJ2-2 TRBV4-3 ASSQDRGPVDTGELF
TRBD2 TRBJ2-1 TRBV11-2 ASRGLAGVYEQF
. TRBJ2-3 TRBV7-9 ASSLDLGMADTQY